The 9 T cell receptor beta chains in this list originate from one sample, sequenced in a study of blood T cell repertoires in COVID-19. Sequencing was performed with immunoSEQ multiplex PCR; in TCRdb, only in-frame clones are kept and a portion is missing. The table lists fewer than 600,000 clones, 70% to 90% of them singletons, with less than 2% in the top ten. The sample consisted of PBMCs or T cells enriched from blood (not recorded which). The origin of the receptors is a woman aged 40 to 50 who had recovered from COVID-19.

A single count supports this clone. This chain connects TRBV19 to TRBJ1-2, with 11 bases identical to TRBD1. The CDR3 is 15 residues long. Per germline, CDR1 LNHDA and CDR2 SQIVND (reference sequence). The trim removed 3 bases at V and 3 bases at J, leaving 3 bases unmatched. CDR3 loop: CASSMGTGGYYGYTF. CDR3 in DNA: TGTGCCAGTAGTATGGGGACAGGGGGGTACTATGGCTACACCTTC.

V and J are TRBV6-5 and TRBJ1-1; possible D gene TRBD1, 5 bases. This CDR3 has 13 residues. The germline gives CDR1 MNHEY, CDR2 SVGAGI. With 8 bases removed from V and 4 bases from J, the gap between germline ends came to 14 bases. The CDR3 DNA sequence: TGTGCCAGCCTGGGCGTAGGGGCCACTGAAGCTTTCTTT. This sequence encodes CASLGVGATEAFF.

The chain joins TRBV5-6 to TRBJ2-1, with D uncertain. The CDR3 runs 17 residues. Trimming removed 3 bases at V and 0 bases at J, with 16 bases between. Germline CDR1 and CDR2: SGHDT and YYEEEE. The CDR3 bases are TGTGCCAGCAGCTACCAGCGTAGGCTCAGCTCCTACAATGAGCAGTTCTTC. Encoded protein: CASSYQRRLSSYNEQFF.

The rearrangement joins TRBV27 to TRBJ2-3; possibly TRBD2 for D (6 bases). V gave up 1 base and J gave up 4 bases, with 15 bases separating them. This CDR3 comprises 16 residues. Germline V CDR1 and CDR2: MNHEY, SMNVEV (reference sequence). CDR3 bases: TGTGCCAGCAGTTTATTTGGCGGGGTGGTTGCAGATACGCAGTATTTT. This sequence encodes CASSLFGGVVADTQYF.

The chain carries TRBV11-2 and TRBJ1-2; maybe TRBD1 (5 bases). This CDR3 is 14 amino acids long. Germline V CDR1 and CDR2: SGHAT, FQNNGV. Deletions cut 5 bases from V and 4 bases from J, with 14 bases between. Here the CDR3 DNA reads TGTGCCAGCAGCCTTGGGCAGGGAAGCTATGGCTACACCTTC. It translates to CASSLGQGSYGYTF.

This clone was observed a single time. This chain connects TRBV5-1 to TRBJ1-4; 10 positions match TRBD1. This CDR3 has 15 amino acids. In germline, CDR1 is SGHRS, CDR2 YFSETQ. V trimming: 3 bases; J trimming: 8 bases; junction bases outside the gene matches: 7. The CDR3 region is CASSWTGGLKEKLFF. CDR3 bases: TGCGCCAGCAGCTGGACAGGGGGGCTGAAAGAAAAACTGTTTTTT.

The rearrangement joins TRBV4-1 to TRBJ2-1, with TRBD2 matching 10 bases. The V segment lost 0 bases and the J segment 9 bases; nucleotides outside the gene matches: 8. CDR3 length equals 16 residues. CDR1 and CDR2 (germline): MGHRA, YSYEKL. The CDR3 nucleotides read TGCGCCAGCAGCCAAGATATGGTAGCGGGAGGTGGTGAGCAGTTCTTC. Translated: CASSQDMVAGGGEQFF.

CDR3 sequence: CASLSQATNEKLFF. The CDR3 DNA reads TGTGCCAGTCTCTCACAGGCAACTAATGAAAAACTGTTTTTT. The chain couples TRBV7-9 to TRBJ1-4, with D maybe TRBD1 (5 bases). CDR1 SEHNR and CDR2 FQNEAQ come from the germline V gene (reference sequence). Trimming pared 9 bases from V and 0 bases from J, leaving 11 bases between. This CDR3 is 14 amino acids long.

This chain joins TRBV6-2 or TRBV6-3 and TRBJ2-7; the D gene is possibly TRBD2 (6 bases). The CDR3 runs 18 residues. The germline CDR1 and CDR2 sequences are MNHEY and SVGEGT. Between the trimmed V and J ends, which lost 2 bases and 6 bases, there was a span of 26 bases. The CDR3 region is CASSYGGSGLLSLLEQYF. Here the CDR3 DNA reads TGTGCCAGCAGTTACGGGGGTAGCGGACTCCTATCCCTACTCGAGCAGTACTTC.